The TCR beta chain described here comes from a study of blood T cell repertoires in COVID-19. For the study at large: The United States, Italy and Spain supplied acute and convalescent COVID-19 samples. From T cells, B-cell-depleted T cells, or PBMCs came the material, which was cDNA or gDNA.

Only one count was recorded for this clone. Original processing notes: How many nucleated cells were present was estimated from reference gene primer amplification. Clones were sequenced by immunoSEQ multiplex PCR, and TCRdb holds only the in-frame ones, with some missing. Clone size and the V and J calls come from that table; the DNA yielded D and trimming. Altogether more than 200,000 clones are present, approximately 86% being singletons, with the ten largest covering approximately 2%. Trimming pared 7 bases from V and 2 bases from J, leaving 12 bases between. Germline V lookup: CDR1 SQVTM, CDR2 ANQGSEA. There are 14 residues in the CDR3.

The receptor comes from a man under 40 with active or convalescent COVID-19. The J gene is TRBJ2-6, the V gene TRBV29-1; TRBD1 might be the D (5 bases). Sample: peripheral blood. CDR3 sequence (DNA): TGCAGCGCAATACAGACAGCTGGGGCCAACGTCCTGACTTTC. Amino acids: CSAIQTAGANVLTF.